This TCR beta chain was recovered during a study of T cells in Graves' hyperthyroidism and ophthalmopathy. The CDR3 runs to 15 residues. V trimming: 2 bases; J trimming: 7 bases; junction bases outside the gene matches: 6. CDR1 is SGHRS and CDR2 is YFSETQ in the germline V gene. This clonotype was recorded many times. Its matching antigen is unknown. Broader study findings: Appearing also in blood were most of the thyroid clonotypes expanded above 0.001. A 13 V-J signature model discriminated ophthalmopathy versus stable hyperthyroidism. With a median lead of around 6.7 months before onset, the model predicted ophthalmopathy.

RNA transcripts gave rise to amplified TCR beta CDR3 regions. First-round RT-PCR with HTBI primers amplified the TCR CDR3 region. TCRdb called the multiplex PCR reads again in MiXCR, with one record for every CDR3 protein. Here the sample spans about 380,000 distinct CDR3 sequences, approximately 17% being singletons. Ophthalmopathy in the patients scored at least 3 on Clinical Activity Score and at least 4 on NOSPECS grade, lasting under 3 months. The source is a young man with Graves' ophthalmopathy. The specimen was blood. J is TRBJ2-1 and V is TRBV5-1, with 10 positions matching TRBD2. The CDR3 here is CASSLSLAGVNEQFF. The CDR3 DNA is TGCGCCAGCAGCTTAAGCCTAGCGGGGGTAAATGAGCAGTTCTTC.